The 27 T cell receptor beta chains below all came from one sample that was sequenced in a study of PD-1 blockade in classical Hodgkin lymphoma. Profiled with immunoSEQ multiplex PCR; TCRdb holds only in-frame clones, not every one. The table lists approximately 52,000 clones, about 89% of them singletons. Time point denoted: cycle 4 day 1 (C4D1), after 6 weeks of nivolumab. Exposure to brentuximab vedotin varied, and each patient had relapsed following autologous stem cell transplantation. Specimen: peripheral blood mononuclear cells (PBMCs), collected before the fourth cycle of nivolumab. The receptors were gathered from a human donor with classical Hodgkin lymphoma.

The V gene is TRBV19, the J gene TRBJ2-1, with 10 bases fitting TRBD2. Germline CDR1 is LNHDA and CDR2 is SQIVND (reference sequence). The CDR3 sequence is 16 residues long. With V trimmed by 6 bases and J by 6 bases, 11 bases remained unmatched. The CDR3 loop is CASRNTGTSVFNEQFF. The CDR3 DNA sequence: TGTGCCAGTAGAAATACCGGGACTAGCGTCTTCAATGAGCAGTTCTTC.

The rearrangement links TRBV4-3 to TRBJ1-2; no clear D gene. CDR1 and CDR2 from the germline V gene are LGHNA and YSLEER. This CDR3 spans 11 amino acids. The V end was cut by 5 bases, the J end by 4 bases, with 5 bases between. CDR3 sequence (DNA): TGCGCCAGCAGCTCGGTCTATGGCTACACCTTC. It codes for CASSSVYGYTF.

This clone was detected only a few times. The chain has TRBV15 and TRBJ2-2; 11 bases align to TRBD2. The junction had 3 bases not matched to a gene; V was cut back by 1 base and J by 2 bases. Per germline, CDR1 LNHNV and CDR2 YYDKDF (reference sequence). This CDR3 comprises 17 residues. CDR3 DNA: TGTGCCACCAGCAGAGGACTAGCGGGGACAAACACCGGGGAGCTGTTTTTT. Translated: CATSRGLAGTNTGELFF.

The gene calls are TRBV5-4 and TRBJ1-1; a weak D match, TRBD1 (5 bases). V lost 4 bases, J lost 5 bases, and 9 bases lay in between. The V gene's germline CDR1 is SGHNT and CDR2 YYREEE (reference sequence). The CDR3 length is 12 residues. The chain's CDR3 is CASSRRETEAFF. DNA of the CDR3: TGTGCCAGCAGCCGCAGGGAGACTGAAGCTTTCTTT.

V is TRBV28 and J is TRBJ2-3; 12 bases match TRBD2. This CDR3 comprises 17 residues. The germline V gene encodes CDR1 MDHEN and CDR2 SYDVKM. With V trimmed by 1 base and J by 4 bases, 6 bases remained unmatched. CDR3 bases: TGTGCCAGCAGTTTATTGTCTAGCGGGGGGGCCTCAGATACGCAGTATTTT. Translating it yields CASSLLSSGGASDTQYF.

In DNA form, the CDR3 reads TGTGCCAGCAGCGTAGTGGGCAGGGGGAACACTGAAGCTTTCTTT. It specifies CASSVVGRGNTEAFF. This rearrangement joins TRBV9 to TRBJ1-1; a possible D gene is TRBD1 (6 bases). This CDR3 is built from 15 residues. The V end lost 0 bases, the J end lost 1 base, and 10 bases lay between the germline ends. Germline CDR1 is SGDLS and CDR2 is YYNGEE.

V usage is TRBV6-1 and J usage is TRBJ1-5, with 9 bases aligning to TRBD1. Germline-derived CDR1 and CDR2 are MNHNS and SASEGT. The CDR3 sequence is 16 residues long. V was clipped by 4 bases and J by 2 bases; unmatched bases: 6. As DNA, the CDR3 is TGTGCCAGCAGTGCACAGGGGGCAGTGGGCAATCAGCCCCAGCATTTT. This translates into CASSAQGAVGNQPQHF.

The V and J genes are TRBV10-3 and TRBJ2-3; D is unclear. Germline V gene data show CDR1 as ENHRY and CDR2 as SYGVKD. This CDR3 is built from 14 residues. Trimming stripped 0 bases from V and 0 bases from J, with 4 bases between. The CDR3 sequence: CAISESVSTDTQYF. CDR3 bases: TGTGCCATCAGTGAGTCCGTAAGCACAGATACGCAGTATTTT.

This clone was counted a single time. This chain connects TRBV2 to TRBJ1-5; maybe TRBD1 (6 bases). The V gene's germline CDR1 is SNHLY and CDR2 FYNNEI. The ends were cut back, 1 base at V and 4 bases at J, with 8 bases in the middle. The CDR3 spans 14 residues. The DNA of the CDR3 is TGTGCCAGCAGTGAAGTTAGGGGGAATCAGCCCCAGCATTTT. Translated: CASSEVRGNQPQHF.

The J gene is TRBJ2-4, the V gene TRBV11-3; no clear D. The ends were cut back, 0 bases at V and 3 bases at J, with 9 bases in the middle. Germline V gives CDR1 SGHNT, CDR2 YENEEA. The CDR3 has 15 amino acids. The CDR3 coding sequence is TGTGCCAGCAGCTTAGATCGGGTTGGCAAAAACATTCAGTACTTC. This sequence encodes CASSLDRVGKNIQYF. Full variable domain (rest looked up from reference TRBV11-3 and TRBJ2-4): EAGVVQSPRYKIIEKKQPVAFWCNPISGHNTLYWYLQNLGQGPELLIRYENEEAVDDSQLPKDRFSAERLKGVDSTLKIQPAELGDSAVYLCASSLDRVGKNIQYFGAGTRLSVL.

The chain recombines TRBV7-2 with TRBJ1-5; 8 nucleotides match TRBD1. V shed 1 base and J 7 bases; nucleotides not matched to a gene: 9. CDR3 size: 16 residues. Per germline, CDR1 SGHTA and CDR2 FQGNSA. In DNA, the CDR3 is TGTGCCAGCAGCTTAGGAAGCAACAGGGGGGGGCAGCCCCAGCATTTT. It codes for CASSLGSNRGGQPQHF.

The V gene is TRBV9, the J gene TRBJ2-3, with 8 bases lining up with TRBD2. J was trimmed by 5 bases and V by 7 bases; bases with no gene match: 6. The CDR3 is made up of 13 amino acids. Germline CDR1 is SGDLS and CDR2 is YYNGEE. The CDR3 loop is CASGGAGEDTQYF. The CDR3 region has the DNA TGTGCCAGCGGGGGAGCGGGAGAAGATACGCAGTATTTT.

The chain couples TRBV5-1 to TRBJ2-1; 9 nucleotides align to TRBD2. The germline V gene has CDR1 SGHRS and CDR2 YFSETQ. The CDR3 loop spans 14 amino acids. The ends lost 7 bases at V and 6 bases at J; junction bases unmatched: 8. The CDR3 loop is CASRPGLALNEQFF. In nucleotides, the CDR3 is TGCGCCAGCCGACCGGGACTAGCTCTCAATGAGCAGTTCTTC.

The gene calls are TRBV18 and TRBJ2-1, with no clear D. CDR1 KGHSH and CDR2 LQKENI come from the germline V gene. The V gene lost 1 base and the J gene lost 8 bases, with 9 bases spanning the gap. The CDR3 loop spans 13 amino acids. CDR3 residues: CASSPQSPHEQFF. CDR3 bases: TGTGCCAGCTCACCACAATCACCGCATGAGCAGTTCTTC.

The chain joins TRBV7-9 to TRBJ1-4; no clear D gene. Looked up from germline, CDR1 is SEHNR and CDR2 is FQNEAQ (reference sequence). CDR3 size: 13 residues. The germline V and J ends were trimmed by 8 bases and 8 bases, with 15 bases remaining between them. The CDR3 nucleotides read TGTGCCAGCCAGTCCCCTGATTCAGAAAAACTGTTTTTT. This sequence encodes CASQSPDSEKLFF.

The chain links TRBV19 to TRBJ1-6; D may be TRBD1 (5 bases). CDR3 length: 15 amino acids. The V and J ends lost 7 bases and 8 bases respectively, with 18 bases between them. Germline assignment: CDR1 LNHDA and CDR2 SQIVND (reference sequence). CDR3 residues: CASKPSGQIDSPLHF. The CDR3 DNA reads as TGTGCCAGTAAGCCATCGGGGCAGATAGATTCACCCCTCCACTTT.

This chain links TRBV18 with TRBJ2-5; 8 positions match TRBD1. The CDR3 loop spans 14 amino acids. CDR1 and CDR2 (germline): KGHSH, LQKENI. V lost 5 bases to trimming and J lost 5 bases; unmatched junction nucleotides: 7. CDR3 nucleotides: TGTGCCAGCTCATCGACAGGGGCTAGGGAGACCCAGTACTTC. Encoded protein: CASSSTGARETQYF.

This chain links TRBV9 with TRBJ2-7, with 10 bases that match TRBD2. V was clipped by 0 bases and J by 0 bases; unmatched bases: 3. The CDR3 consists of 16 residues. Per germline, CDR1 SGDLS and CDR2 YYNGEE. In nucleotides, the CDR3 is TGTGCCAGCAGCGTAGATCCTAGCGGGAGCTCCTACGAGCAGTACTTC. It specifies CASSVDPSGSSYEQYF.

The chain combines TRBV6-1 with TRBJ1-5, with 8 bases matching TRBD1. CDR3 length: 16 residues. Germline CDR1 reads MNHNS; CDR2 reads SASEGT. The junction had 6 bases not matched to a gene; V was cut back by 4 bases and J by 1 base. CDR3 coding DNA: TGTGCCAGCAGTGCAGGGGGCGGTGGCAGCAATCAGCCCCAGCATTTT. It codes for CASSAGGGGSNQPQHF.

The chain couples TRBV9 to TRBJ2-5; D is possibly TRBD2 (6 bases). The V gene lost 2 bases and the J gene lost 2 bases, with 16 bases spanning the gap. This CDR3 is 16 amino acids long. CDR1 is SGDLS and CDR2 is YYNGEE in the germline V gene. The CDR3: CASSVRGAGTQETQYF. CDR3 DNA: TGTGCCAGCAGCGTGCGGGGTGCCGGAACTCAAGAGACCCAGTACTTC.

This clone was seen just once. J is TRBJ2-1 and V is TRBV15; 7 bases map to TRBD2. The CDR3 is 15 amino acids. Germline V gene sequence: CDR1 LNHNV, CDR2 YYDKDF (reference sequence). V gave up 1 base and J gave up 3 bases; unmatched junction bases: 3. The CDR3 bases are TGTGCCACCAGCAGAGTGGGGGGGTTCTACAATGAGCAGTTCTTC. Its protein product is CATSRVGGFYNEQFF.

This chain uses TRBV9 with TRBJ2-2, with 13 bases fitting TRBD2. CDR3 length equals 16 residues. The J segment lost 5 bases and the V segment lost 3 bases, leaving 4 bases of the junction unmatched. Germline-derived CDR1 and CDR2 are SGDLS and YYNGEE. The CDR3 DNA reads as TGTGCCAGCAGCGAACTAGCGGGGGGGCCAACCGGGGAGCTGTTTTTT. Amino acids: CASSELAGGPTGELFF.

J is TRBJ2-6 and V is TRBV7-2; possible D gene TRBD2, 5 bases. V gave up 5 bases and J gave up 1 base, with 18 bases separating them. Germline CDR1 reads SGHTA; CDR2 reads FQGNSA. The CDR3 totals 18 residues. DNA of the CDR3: TGTGCCAGCAGCCCGGCGGGTTCTAACCTGTCTGGGGCCAACGTCCTGACTTTC. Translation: CASSPAGSNLSGANVLTF.

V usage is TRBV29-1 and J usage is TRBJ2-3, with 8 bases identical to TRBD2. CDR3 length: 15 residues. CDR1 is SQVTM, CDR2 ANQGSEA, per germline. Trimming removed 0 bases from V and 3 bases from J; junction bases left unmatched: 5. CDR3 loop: CSVEDRGGMTDTQYF. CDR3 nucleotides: TGCAGCGTTGAAGATCGGGGGGGGATGACAGATACGCAGTATTTT.

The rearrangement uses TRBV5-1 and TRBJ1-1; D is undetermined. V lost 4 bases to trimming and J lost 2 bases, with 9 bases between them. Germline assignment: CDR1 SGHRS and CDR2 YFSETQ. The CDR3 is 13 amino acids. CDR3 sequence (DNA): TGCGCCAGCAGCAACAGTCCCAACACTGAAGCTTTCTTT. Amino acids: CASSNSPNTEAFF.

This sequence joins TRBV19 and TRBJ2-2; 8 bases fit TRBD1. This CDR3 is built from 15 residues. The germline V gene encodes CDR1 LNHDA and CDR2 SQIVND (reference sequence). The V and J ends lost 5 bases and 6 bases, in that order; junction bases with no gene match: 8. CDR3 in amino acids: CASSSSQQGAGELFF. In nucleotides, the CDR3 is TGTGCCAGTAGTTCGAGTCAACAGGGGGCCGGGGAGCTGTTTTTT.

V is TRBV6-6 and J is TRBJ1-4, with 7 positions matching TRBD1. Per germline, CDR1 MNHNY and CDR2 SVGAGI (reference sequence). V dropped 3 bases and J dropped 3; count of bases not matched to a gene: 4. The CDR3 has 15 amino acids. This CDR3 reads CASSYDGQANEKLFF. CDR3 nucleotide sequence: TGTGCCAGCAGTTATGACGGACAGGCTAATGAAAAACTGTTTTTT.